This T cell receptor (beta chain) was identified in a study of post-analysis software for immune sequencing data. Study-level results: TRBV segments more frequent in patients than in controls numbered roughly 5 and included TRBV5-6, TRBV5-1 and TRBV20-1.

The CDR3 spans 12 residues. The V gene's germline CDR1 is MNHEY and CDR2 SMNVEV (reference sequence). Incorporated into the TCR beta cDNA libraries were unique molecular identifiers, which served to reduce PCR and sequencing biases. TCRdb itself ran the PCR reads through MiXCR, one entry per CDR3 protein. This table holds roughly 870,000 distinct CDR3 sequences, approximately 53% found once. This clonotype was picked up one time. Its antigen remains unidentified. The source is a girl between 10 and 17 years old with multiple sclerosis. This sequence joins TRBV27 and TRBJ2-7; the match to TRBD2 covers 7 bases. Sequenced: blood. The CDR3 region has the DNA TGTGGTAGCGGGTCAAATTCCTACGAGCAGTACTTC. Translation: CGSGSNSYEQYF.